This T cell receptor (beta chain) was sequenced during a study of T cell responses to AZD1222 COVID-19 vaccine. Findings of the study overall: Only a handful of individuals given AZD1222 were seropositive at baseline. Spike-specific TCR breadth rose after two AZD1222 doses, and depth rose as well. Repertoires were collected only later (after the peak T cell response had occurred). Across the whole spike, CD4 TCRs peaked at regions 160-218 and 743-854.

The CDR3 sequence is 15 residues long. Trimming took off 1 base at V and 3 bases at J, with 13 bases between the two ends. Germline values: CDR1 SGHRS, CDR2 YFSETQ. To note about this clone: Its antigen is unknown.

TCRdb's table, derived via immunoSEQ multiplex PCR, lists solely in-frame clones and lacks some. The sample has around 200,000 clones; about 93% are singletons. The chain joins TRBV5-1 to TRBJ1-1; D ambiguous. This receptor was taken from an adult who received the MenACWY meningococcal vaccine as a control. Specimen: peripheral blood, collected 28 days after the second dose of the MenACWY control vaccine. Here the CDR3 reads CASSLTSPRDTEAFF. The CDR3 nucleotides read TGCGCCAGCAGCTTGACTTCACCAAGGGACACTGAAGCTTTCTTT.